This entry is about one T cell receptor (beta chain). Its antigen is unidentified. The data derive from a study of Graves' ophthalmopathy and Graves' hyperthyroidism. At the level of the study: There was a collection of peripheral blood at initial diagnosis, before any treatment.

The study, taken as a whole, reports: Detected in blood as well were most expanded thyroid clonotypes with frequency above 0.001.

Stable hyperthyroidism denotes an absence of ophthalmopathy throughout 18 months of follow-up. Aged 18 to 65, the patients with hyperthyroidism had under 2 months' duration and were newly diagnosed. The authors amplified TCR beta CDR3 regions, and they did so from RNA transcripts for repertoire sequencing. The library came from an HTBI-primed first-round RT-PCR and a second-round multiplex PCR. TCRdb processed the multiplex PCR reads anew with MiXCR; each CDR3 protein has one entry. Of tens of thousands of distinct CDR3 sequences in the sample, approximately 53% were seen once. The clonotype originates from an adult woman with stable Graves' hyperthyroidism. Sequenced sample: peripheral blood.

CDR3 DNA: TGTGCCATCAGTGGGGGGACAGGGAGTAGATATGGCTACACCTTC. Encoded protein: CAISGGTGSRYGYTF. The chain joins TRBV10-3 to TRBJ1-2, with TRBD1 identical over 9 bases. Germline V gene lookup returns CDR1 ENHRY and CDR2 SYGVKD. This CDR3 has 15 amino acids. Trimming cost V 4 bases and J 5 bases; bases outside gene matches: 8.